A selection of T cell receptor beta chains follows, all from one sample in a study of blood T cell repertoires in COVID-19. Clones were read by immunoSEQ multiplex PCR, and TCRdb kept only the in-frame ones, dropping some. The top ten clones hold roughly 10% of a sample with about 260,000 clones, over 75% of them seen once. The sample consisted of peripheral blood. The receptors derive from a woman in her seventies with COVID-19, enrolled during active disease. Both conserved end residues are part of each CDR3. A D gene is named only where the DNA matches it firmly. Expanded clones are given a class, and other clones once, few, many or no size at all.

J gene | D gene | V gene | clone size | CDR3 DNA | CDR3 protein
TRBJ1-2 | TRBD1 | TRBV28 | - | TGTGCCAGCAGTTTAGGGCAGGGGGCAGTTGGCTACACCTTC | CASSLGQGAVGYTF
TRBJ1-6 | - | TRBV4-2 | - | TGTGCCAGCAGCCAAGAACGGGGGGGGATTAATTCACCCCTCCACTTT | CASSQERGGINSPLHF
TRBJ2-1 | TRBD2 | TRBV11-3 | - | TGTGCCAGCAGTCTAGCGGGTCACAATGAGCAGTTCTTC | CASSLAGHNEQFF
TRBJ2-7 | TRBD2 | TRBV25-1 | - | TGTGCCAGCAGTTTAGCGGGAGGGTCTTACGAGCAGTACTTC | CASSLAGGSYEQYF
TRBJ2-4 | - | TRBV21-1 | - | TGTGCCAGCAGCAAAGCCACCAGGCGGGAGTCGTTTACGTTGGCCGTCAAAAACATTCAGTACTTC | CASSKATRRESFTLAVKNIQYF
TRBJ2-2 | TRBD2 | TRBV28 | - | TGTGCCAGTCGCAGGGTTTATATAGCGGGAGTAGGCACCGGGGAGCTGTTTTTT | CASRRVYIAGVGTGELFF
TRBJ1-2 | - | TRBV29-1 | - | TGCAGCGTTGAAGATCACTCTAACTATGGCTACACCTTC | CSVEDHSNYGYTF
TRBJ1-2 | - | TRBV28 | - | TGTGCCGGTTACAGTAACTATGGCTACACCTTC | CAGYSNYGYTF
TRBJ1-1 | TRBD1 | TRBV18 | - | TGTGCCAGCTCACGAGAGGACAGGGGCGGTTTTGAAGCTTTCTTT | CASSREDRGGFEAFF
TRBJ2-7 | TRBD2 | TRBV11-3 | - | TGTGCCAGCAGCTTAGAAGGCTGGACTAGCGGGAGTACGGCCCTTGAGCAGTACTTC | CASSLEGWTSGSTALEQYF
TRBJ1-6 | TRBD1 | TRBV28 | - | TGTGCCAGCAGATTCACCGGGACAGGGGGCTTGTATAATTCACCCCTCCACTTT | CASRFTGTGGLYNSPLHF
TRBJ2-5 | - | TRBV18 | - | TGTGCCAGCTCACCCCTACTCGAGCGATCGCAAGAGACCCAGTACTTC | CASSPLLERSQETQYF
TRBJ1-1 | - | TRBV29-1 | few | TGCAGCGTTGGAGTCATGAACACTGAAGCTTTCTTT | CSVGVMNTEAFF
TRBJ2-7 | TRBD2 | TRBV6-2/TRBV6-3 | once | TGTGCCAGCAGCTCTACGAGCATAGCGGGACCCCCCTACGAGCAGTACTTC | CASSSTSIAGPPYEQYF
TRBJ2-3 | - | TRBV2 | - | TGTGCCAGCACTTTCAGGACTATCACAGATACGCAGTATTTT | CASTFRTITDTQYF
TRBJ1-5 | TRBD1 | TRBV3-1/TRBV3-2 | - | TGTGCCAGCAGCCAAGCTATGGACAGGGGAGGCAATCAGCCCCAGCATTTT | CASSQAMDRGGNQPQHF
TRBJ2-2 | - | TRBV7-6 | - | TGTGCCAGCAGCGTTGGGGGGTACACCGGGGAGCTGTTTTTT | CASSVGGYTGELFF